These 21 T cell receptor beta chains share one sample of origin, sequenced in a study of HIV-infected patients and healthy controls. Reverse transcription used around 500 ng RNA and constant-region primers for alpha and beta. Using multiplexing indices, alpha and beta chain libraries were generated apart by chain-specific third strand synthesis. From the 5' RACE reads, TCRdb called clonotypes with MiXCR, one entry per CDR3 protein. Here the sample spans around 18,000 distinct CDR3 sequences, about 9.5% being singletons. The repertoire came from unfractionated whole blood and reflected all unsorted peripheral T cells. Sequencing was done on a sample of blood. The receptors here all came from an adult in good health.

The rearrangement links TRBV7-9 to TRBJ2-5, with D perhaps assigned TRBD1 or TRBD2 (5 bases each). CDR1 is SEHNR and CDR2 is FQNEAQ in the germline V gene (reference sequence). This CDR3 has 13 amino acids. Trimming took off 3 bases at V and 9 bases at J, with 14 bases between the two ends. The CDR3: CASSFPGLGAQYF. In DNA, the CDR3 is TGTGCCAGCAGCTTCCCAGGCCTGGGGGCCCAGTACTTC.

The chain has TRBV29-1 and TRBJ1-3; 7 bases align to TRBD1. Trimming removed 7 bases from V and 3 bases from J; junction bases left unmatched: 3. The CDR3 covers 12 residues. Looked up from germline, CDR1 is SQVTM and CDR2 is ANQGSEA. For the CDR3, the DNA is TGCAGCGGAAGGGGGCTTGGAAACACCATATATTTT. Translated: CSGRGLGNTIYF.

This clonotype turned up a few times. The rearrangement joins TRBV5-6 to TRBJ1-5; 8 bases align to TRBD1. Trimming removed 4 bases from V and 0 bases from J; junction bases left unmatched: 3. The germline V gene has CDR1 SGHDT and CDR2 YYEEEE. The CDR3 has 15 amino acids. For the CDR3, the DNA is TGTGCCAGCAGCCTTACAGGGGGTAGCAATCAGCCCCAGCATTTT. It translates to CASSLTGGSNQPQHF.

Judged by abundance, this clonotype is medium-sized. This sequence joins TRBV20-1 and TRBJ2-2, with D perhaps matching TRBD1 (5 bases). The CDR3 runs 18 residues. CDR1 and CDR2 (germline): DFQATT, SNEGSKA (reference sequence). V dropped 4 bases and J dropped 0 bases, with 21 bases sitting between them. CDR3 loop: CSAKTGQGQGTNTGELFF. As DNA, the CDR3 is TGCAGTGCTAAAACCGGACAAGGGCAAGGGACGAACACCGGGGAGCTGTTTTTT.

This clonotype was counted at least ten times. The chain employs TRBV29-1 and TRBJ2-5; 14 positions match TRBD2. With V trimmed by 5 bases and J by 4 bases, 3 bases remained unmatched. CDR3 length: 14 amino acids. Per the germline V gene, CDR1 is SQVTM and CDR2 is ANQGSEA. CDR3 DNA sequence: TGCAGCGTTTCCGGGACTAGCGGGAGAGAGACCCAGTACTTC. Protein product: CSVSGTSGRETQYF.

This clonotype was detected many times. This rearrangement joins TRBV20-1 to TRBJ2-7, with TRBD1 matching 8 bases. CDR3 length: 16 amino acids. CDR1 and CDR2 from the germline V gene are DFQATT and SNEGSKA (reference sequence). V was clipped by 5 bases and J by 2 bases; unmatched bases: 14. CDR3 amino acids: CSAGTTGEDRTYEQYF. The CDR3 nucleotides are TGCAGTGCTGGAACGACAGGGGAGGACAGAACCTACGAGCAGTACTTC.

In this sample, this clonotype turned up many times. This chain connects TRBV27 to TRBJ2-7; 10 positions match TRBD2. This CDR3 has 15 residues. J lost 6 bases, V lost 5 bases, and 10 bases had no gene match. CDR1 and CDR2 (germline): MNHEY, SMNVEV (reference sequence). The CDR3 nucleotides are TGTGCCAGCAGTGAAATAGGACTAGCGGCAAGCGAGCAGTACTTC. Its protein product is CASSEIGLAASEQYF.

This clonotype was found many times. The J gene is TRBJ2-3, the V gene TRBV20-1, with D uncertain. The CDR3 has 15 residues. In germline, CDR1 is DFQATT, CDR2 SNEGSKA (reference sequence). V was shortened by 6 bases and J by 0 bases, with 16 bases between the two germline ends. This CDR3 reads CSAARQYPSTDTQYF. DNA for the CDR3: TGCAGTGCAGCCCGTCAGTACCCTAGCACAGATACGCAGTATTTT.

This clonotype counts as medium-sized. V and J are TRBV29-1 and TRBJ1-1, with TRBD1 matching over 9 bases. The germline V gene has CDR1 SQVTM and CDR2 ANQGSEA. The CDR3 consists of 14 residues. The trim removed 3 bases at V and 2 bases at J, leaving 4 bases unmatched. The CDR3 region has the DNA TGCAGCGTTGAGGGACAGGGCCTAAACACTGAAGCTTTCTTT. This sequence encodes CSVEGQGLNTEAFF. The full variable domain, with the rest looked up from reference TRBV29-1 and TRBJ1-1, is SAVISQKPSRDICQRGTSLTIQCQVDSQVTMMFWYRQQPGQSLTLIATANQGSEATYESGFVIDKFPISRPNLTFSTLTVSNMSPEDSSIYLCSVEGQGLNTEAFFGQGTRLTVV.

This clonotype appeared many times. V and J are TRBV6-5 and TRBJ1-4; TRBD1 is a possible D gene (5 bases). The CDR3 is 13 residues long. Between the trimmed V and J ends, which lost 5 bases and 8 bases, there was a span of 12 bases. Germline loops: CDR1 MNHEY, CDR2 SVGAGI. CDR3 region: CASSVGREEKLFF. The DNA of the CDR3 is TGTGCCAGCAGTGTGGGACGGGAGGAAAAACTGTTTTTT.

This clonotype is medium-sized within its sample. The V call is TRBV6-5, the J call TRBJ2-5; TRBD1 matches 10 bases. Trimming at V came to 2 bases and at J to 2 bases, leaving 8 bases not matched to a gene. Looked up from germline, CDR1 is MNHEY and CDR2 is SVGAGI. CDR3 size: 17 residues. CDR3 nucleotide sequence: TGTGCCAGCAGTTACCTGGGACAGGGGATAATACAAGAGACCCAGTACTTC. This codes for CASSYLGQGIIQETQYF.

Within the sample, this clonotype is medium-sized. The V and J genes are TRBV7-9 and TRBJ2-3; TRBD2 aligns across 9 bases. V was pared by 2 bases and J by 3 bases, with 6 bases of the junction left unmatched. Germline V gene data show CDR1 as SEHNR and CDR2 as FQNEAQ (reference sequence). CDR3 size: 16 residues. CDR3 sequence reads: CASSLSKREVTDTQYF. For the CDR3, the DNA is TGTGCCAGCAGCTTATCCAAGCGGGAGGTGACAGATACGCAGTATTTT.

This clonotype was detected ten times or more. The V gene is TRBV6-2 or TRBV6-3, the J gene TRBJ1-4; no clear D gene. V was pared by 2 bases and J by 5 bases, with 9 bases between. The CDR3 loop spans 14 amino acids. Germline V CDR1 and CDR2: MNHEY, SVGEGT. The CDR3 loop reads CASSYGRPNEKLFF. The CDR3 DNA sequence: TGTGCCAGCAGTTACGGCAGGCCGAATGAAAAACTGTTTTTT.

The table lists this clonotype with many counts. The V gene is TRBV3-1, the J gene TRBJ2-7; no clear D. This CDR3 is 13 amino acids long. Germline lookup yields CDR1 LGHDT and CDR2 YNNKEL (reference sequence). The V end was cut by 2 bases, the J end by 3 bases, with 8 bases between. The CDR3 coding sequence is TGTGCCAGCAGCCAAAAGGGCAGCTACGAGCAGTACTTC. This encodes CASSQKGSYEQYF.

This clonotype was recorded at least ten times. The chain employs TRBV19 and TRBJ1-2, with D possibly being TRBD1 (5 bases). This CDR3 comprises 15 residues. Germline values: CDR1 LNHDA, CDR2 SQIVND (reference sequence). The V and J ends lost 5 bases and 4 bases respectively, with 17 bases between them. DNA for the CDR3: TGTGCCAGTAGTCCTCGGACACTTGGTTCCTATGGCTACACCTTC. Protein product: CASSPRTLGSYGYTF.

This clonotype rates as medium-sized (0.01 to 0.1%). The rearrangement links TRBV4-2 to TRBJ2-7; 7 nucleotides match TRBD2. There are 15 residues in the CDR3. CDR1 is LGHNA, CDR2 YNFKEQ, per germline. V was pared by 0 bases and J by 5 bases, with 7 bases of the junction left unmatched. The CDR3 loop reads CASSQDNEAGDEQYF. The CDR3 DNA sequence: TGTGCCAGCAGCCAAGATAATGAGGCGGGAGACGAGCAGTACTTC.

This clonotype counts as medium-sized (0.01 to 0.1%). The rearrangement uses TRBV12-3 or TRBV12-4 and TRBJ2-1, with D perhaps TRBD2 (6 bases). The V end lost 6 bases, the J end lost 0 bases, and 15 bases lay between the germline ends. The CDR3 is made up of 16 amino acids. CDR3 region: CASREGLLSSYNEQFF. The CDR3 DNA reads TGTGCCAGCAGGGAGGGACTCCTGAGCTCCTACAATGAGCAGTTCTTC.

The table lists this clonotype with many counts. This chain joins TRBV27 and TRBJ2-1; possibly TRBD2 for D (7 bases). Trimming removed 3 bases at V and 0 bases at J, with 15 bases between. CDR3 length: 17 residues. The germline V gene has CDR1 MNHEY and CDR2 SMNVEV (reference sequence). Here the CDR3 DNA reads TGTGCCAGCAGTTTCCAAGGGGGGGCCACCTCCTACAATGAGCAGTTCTTC. Protein: CASSFQGGATSYNEQFF.

Relative to its sample, this clonotype is medium-sized. V and J are TRBV27 and TRBJ2-3; 8 nucleotides line up with TRBD2. Germline V gives CDR1 MNHEY, CDR2 SMNVEV (reference sequence). With 3 bases clipped from V and 4 bases from J, the junction kept 0 bases outside the gene matches. The CDR3 totals 13 residues. CDR3 sequence (DNA): TGTGCCAGCAGTTTCGGGGGGGCAGATACGCAGTATTTT. It translates to CASSFGGADTQYF.

To note about this clonotype: A read error may produce the germline difference seen at one junction end. CDR3 sequence reads: CANSQGSTEAYEQYF. The CDR3 bases are TGTGCCAACAGCCAAGGATCAACGGAGGCCTACGAGCAGTACTTC. The rearrangement links TRBV4-2 to TRBJ2-7; tentatively, D is TRBD2 (5 bases). The germline CDR1 and CDR2 sequences are LGHNA and YNFKEQ. This CDR3 is built from 15 residues.

The table lists this clonotype with many counts. The rearrangement uses TRBV2 and TRBJ2-5, with 7 nucleotides matching TRBD2. Trimming at V came to 8 bases and at J to 2 bases, leaving 8 bases not matched to a gene. The CDR3 loop spans 14 amino acids. CDR1 is SNHLY and CDR2 is FYNNEI in the germline V gene. In nucleotides, the CDR3 is TGTGCCAGCCGCCCGGGACTACTACAAGAGACCCAGTACTTC. Its translation is CASRPGLLQETQYF.